The 10 T cell receptor beta chains in this list originate from one sample, sequenced in a study of T-cell memory formation after mild COVID-19. MiXCR, applied by TCRdb to the 5' RACE reads, yields one record per CDR3 protein. Of fewer than 600,000 distinct CDR3 sequences listed, about a fifth are singletons. Input material: PBMCs or a T cell subset sorted from them (not recorded which). The receptors come from an adult woman who had mild COVID-19 (a few samples of this study predate the infection). Cell type and time point are not known.

The sample holds many counts of this clonotype. The chain has TRBV3-1 and TRBJ2-7; D unclear. CDR1 LGHDT and CDR2 YNNKEL come from the germline V gene (reference sequence). The CDR3 is 12 amino acids. Trimming pared 4 bases from V and 6 bases from J, leaving 10 bases between. The CDR3 bases are TGTGCCAGCAGCCCGGGTGTTGGCGAGCAGTACTTC. This encodes CASSPGVGEQYF.

The chain uses TRBV4-1 and TRBJ1-1; D unresolved. The CDR3 is 14 residues long. Trimming left V 4 bases short and J 1 base short, with 10 bases between. Germline CDR1 and CDR2: MGHRA and YSYEKL. CDR3 protein: CASSREATNTEAFF. As DNA, the CDR3 is TGCGCCAGCAGCCGAGAGGCAACGAACACTGAAGCTTTCTTT.

The chain is built from TRBV4-2 and TRBJ1-4; 7 positions match TRBD1. CDR1 and CDR2 (germline): LGHNA, YNFKEQ. This CDR3 comprises 15 residues. V was clipped by 1 base and J by 3 bases; unmatched bases: 2. The CDR3 spells CASSQGGQPNEKLFF. Written as DNA, the CDR3 is TGTGCCAGCAGCCAAGGGGGACAGCCTAATGAAAAACTGTTTTTT.

This chain links TRBV12-3 or TRBV12-4 with TRBJ2-1; D gene uncertain. Between the trimmed V and J ends, which lost 8 bases and 6 bases, there was a span of 8 bases. The CDR3 is 11 residues long. This chain's CDR3 is CASGRLNEQFF. The DNA for the CDR3 is TGTGCCAGCGGACGTCTCAATGAGCAGTTCTTC.

This clonotype turned up a few times. The gene calls are TRBV18 and TRBJ2-3; 8 nucleotides align to TRBD2. Trimming cost V 1 base and J 2 bases; bases outside gene matches: 2. This CDR3 has 15 amino acids. Germline values: CDR1 KGHSH, CDR2 LQKENI. The CDR3 loop is CASSPLAGTTDTQYF. The DNA of the CDR3 is TGTGCCAGCTCACCACTAGCGGGAACCACAGATACGCAGTATTTT.

This clonotype has at least ten counts. For the CDR3, the DNA is TGTGCCAGCAGCCCCCCGACAGTTGTTGCGGACACCATATATTTT. This gives the protein CASSPPTVVADTIYF. This chain connects TRBV5-5 to TRBJ1-3; TRBD1 is a possible D gene (5 bases). Germline CDR1 and CDR2: SGHKS and YYEKEE (reference sequence). Trimming took off 4 bases at V and 8 bases at J, with 19 bases between the two ends. There are 15 residues in the CDR3.

The rearrangement joins TRBV4-1 to TRBJ2-7; the match to TRBD1 covers 8 bases. The V and J ends lost 2 bases and 5 bases, in that order; junction bases with no gene match: 8. The germline gives CDR1 MGHRA, CDR2 YSYEKL. The CDR3 length is 15 residues. The CDR3 bases are TGCGCCAGCAGCCAACAGGTGGACAGGGCCCACGAGCAGTACTTC. It encodes CASSQQVDRAHEQYF.

The J gene is TRBJ2-7, the V gene TRBV7-9; possible D gene TRBD1, 6 bases. Germline V CDR1 and CDR2: SEHNR, FQNEAQ (reference sequence). Trimming stripped 0 bases from V and 6 bases from J, with 15 bases between. This CDR3 contains 15 residues. In nucleotides, the CDR3 is TGTGCCAGCAGCTTAGCCCCCGGACAGCTCCTCGAGCAGTACTTC. It encodes CASSLAPGQLLEQYF.

This clonotype was recorded a few times. The chain links TRBV5-1 to TRBJ1-2; D not certain. V was trimmed by 0 bases and J by 1 base, leaving 7 bases between them. The CDR3 sequence is 14 residues long. Germline CDR1 and CDR2: SGHRS and YFSETQ. CDR3 in amino acids: CASSLDASNYGYTF. CDR3 sequence (DNA): TGCGCCAGCAGCTTGGACGCCAGTAACTATGGCTACACCTTC.

The genes are TRBV18 and TRBJ2-3; D is tentatively TRBD1 or TRBD2 (5 bases each). The CDR3 totals 17 residues. V dropped 1 base and J dropped 0 bases, with 14 bases sitting between them. Germline lookup yields CDR1 KGHSH and CDR2 LQKENI. CDR3 nucleotides: TGTGCCAGCTCACCACGGCGGGTCGAGGGGAGCACAGATACGCAGTATTTT. It translates to CASSPRRVEGSTDTQYF.